Shown below are 3 T cell receptor beta chains from a single sample sequenced in a study of metastatic and nonmetastatic thyroid tumors. With MiXCR, TCRdb reprocessed the PCR reads. The data contain 35,000 to 50,000 clones, less than 5% of them singletons. Thyroid surgery was performed in patients who had received no treatment beforehand. The sequenced sample was blood. The receptor set was obtained from a female donor with papillary thyroid cancer or a benign thyroid nodule (not recorded which). Some clones in this sample may be carry-over from other donors' samples.

In this sample, this clone turned up a few times. The chain has TRBV6-1 and TRBJ1-2, with D perhaps matching TRBD1 (5 bases). V shed 7 bases and J shed 3 bases, with 24 bases lying between them. This CDR3 is built from 17 residues. Germline CDR1 MNHNS, CDR2 SASEGT. This CDR3 reads CASTHLGGMADYYGYTF. The CDR3 DNA follows: TGTGCCAGCACCCACCTGGGGGGGATGGCGGACTACTATGGCTACACCTTC.

The rearrangement joins TRBV20-1 to TRBJ2-7; 9 nucleotides line up with TRBD1. CDR3 size: 13 residues. J lost 2 bases, V lost 5 bases, and 4 bases had no gene match. Germline V gene lookup returns CDR1 DFQATT and CDR2 SNEGSKA (reference sequence). CDR3 coding DNA: TGCAGTGCTGAGGGACAGGGTGCCTACGAGCAGTACTTC. It codes for CSAEGQGAYEQYF.

This chain uses TRBV28 with TRBJ1-2; possible D gene TRBD1, 5 bases. The CDR3 totals 13 residues. The germline CDR1 and CDR2 sequences are MDHEN and SYDVKM. The V end lost 3 bases, the J end lost 5 bases, and 10 bases lay between the germline ends. The CDR3 DNA reads TGTGCCAGCAGTTTTGGGGGAGGGTATGGCTACACCTTC. It specifies CASSFGGGYGYTF.